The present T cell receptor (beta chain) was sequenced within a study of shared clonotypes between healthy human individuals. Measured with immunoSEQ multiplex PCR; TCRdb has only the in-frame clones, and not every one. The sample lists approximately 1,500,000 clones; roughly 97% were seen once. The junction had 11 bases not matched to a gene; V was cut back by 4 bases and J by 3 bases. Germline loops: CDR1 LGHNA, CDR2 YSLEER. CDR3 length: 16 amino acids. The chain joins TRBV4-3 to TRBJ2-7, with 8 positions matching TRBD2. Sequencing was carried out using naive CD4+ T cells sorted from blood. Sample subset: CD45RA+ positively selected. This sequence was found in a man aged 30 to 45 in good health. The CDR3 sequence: CASSPLPGTSLYEQYF. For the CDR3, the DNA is TGCGCCAGCAGCCCCCTCCCCGGGACTAGTCTCTACGAGCAGTACTTC.